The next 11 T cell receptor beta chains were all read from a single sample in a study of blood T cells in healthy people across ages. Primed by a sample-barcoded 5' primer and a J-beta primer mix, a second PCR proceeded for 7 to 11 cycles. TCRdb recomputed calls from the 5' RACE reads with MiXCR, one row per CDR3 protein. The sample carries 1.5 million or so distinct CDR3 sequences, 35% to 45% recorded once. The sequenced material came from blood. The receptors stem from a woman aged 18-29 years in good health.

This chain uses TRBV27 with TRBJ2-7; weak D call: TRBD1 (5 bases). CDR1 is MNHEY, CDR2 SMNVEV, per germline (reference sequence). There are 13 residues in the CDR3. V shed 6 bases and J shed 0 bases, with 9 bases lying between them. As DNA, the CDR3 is TGTGCCAGCAGACAACAGGACTCCTACGAGCAGTACTTC. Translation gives CASRQQDSYEQYF.

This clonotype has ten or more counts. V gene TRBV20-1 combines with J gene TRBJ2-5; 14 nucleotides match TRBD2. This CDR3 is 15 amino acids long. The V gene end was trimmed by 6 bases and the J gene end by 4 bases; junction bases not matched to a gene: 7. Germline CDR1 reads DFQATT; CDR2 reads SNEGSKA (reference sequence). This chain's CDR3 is CSARTSGGSLETQYF. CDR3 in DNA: TGCAGTGCCCGGACTAGCGGGGGGAGTTTAGAGACCCAGTACTTC.

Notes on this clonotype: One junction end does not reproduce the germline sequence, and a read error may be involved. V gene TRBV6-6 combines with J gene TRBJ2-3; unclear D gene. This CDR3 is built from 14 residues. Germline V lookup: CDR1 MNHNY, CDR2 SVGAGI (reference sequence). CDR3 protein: CASSDSHSTDTQYF. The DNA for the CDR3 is TGTGCCAGCAGTGACTCACACAGCACAGATACGCAGTATTTT.

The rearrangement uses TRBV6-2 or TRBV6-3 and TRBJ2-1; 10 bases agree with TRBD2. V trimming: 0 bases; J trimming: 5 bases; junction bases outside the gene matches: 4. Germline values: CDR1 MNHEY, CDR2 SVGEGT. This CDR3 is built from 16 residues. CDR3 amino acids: CASSYSLAGENNEQFF. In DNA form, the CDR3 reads TGTGCCAGCAGTTACTCCCTAGCGGGGGAAAACAATGAGCAGTTCTTC.

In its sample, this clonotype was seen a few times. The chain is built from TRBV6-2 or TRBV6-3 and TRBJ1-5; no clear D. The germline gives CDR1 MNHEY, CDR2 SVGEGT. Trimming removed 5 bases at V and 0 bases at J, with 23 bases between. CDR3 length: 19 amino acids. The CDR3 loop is CASSPAGIIPTDSNQPQHF. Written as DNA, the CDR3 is TGTGCCAGCAGTCCCGCCGGGATTATCCCGACCGATAGCAATCAGCCCCAGCATTTT.

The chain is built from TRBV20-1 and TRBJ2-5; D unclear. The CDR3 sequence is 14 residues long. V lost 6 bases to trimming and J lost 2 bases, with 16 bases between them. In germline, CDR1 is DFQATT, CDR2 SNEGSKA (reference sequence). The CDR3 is CSALNDLGQETQYF. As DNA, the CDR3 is TGCAGTGCCCTCAATGACTTAGGGCAAGAGACCCAGTACTTC.

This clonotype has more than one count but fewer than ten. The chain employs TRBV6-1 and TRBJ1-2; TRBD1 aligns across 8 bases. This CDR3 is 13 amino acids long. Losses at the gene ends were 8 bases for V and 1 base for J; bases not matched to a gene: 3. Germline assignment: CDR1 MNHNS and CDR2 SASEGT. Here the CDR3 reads CASWTGFNYGYTF. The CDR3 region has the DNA TGTGCCAGCTGGACAGGGTTTAACTATGGCTACACCTTC.

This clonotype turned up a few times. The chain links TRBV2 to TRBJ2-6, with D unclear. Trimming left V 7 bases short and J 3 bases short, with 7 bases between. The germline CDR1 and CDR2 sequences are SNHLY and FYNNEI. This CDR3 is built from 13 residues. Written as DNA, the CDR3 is TGTGCCAGCAACCTAGATGGGGCCAACGTCCTGACTTTC. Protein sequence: CASNLDGANVLTF.

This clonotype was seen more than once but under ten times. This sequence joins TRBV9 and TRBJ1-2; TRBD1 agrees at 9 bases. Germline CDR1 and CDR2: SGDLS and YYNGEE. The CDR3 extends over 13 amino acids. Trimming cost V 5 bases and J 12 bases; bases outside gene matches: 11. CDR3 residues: CASSPYVTGGHTF. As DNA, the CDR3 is TGTGCCAGCAGTCCGTATGTAACAGGGGGCCACACCTTC.

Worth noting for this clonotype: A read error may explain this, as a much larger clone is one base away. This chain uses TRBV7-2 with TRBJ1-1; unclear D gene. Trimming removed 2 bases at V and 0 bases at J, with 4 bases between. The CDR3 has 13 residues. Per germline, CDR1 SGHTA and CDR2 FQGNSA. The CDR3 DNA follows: TGTGCCAGCAGCTTATGGATGAACACTGAAGCTTTCTTT. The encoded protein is CASSLWMNTEAFF.

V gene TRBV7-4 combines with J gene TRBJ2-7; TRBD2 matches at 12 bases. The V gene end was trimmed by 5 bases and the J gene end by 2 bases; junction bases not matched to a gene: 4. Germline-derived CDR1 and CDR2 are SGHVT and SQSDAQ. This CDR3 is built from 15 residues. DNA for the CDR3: TGTGCCAGCAGCCGTGGACTAGCGGGGACCTACGAGCAGTACTTC. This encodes CASSRGLAGTYEQYF.